A single sample is the source of the 12 T cell receptor beta chains below, sequenced in a study of molecular identifiers for immune sequencing clone quantification. TCRdb independently ran MiXCR on the PCR reads; one entry per CDR3 protein. The table records about 640,000 distinct CDR3 sequences, 15% to 20% of them present only once. Sequenced material: naive CD8+ T cells from blood, with Jurkat cell RNA spiked in. Stated subset: FACS-sorted CD8+CD4-CCR7+CD45RA+ naive T cells. The receptor source for this set is a human donor in good health. Some libraries in this study had Jurkat cell RNA spiked in.

The rearrangement links TRBV12-3 or TRBV12-4 to TRBJ2-7; 7 bases are a match to TRBD2. CDR3 length: 15 residues. Trimming removed 6 bases from V and 4 bases from J; junction bases left unmatched: 12. The CDR3 loop reads CASSSVAGKSYEQYF. CDR3 coding DNA: TGTGCCAGCAGCTCGGTAGCGGGTAAAAGTTACGAGCAGTACTTC.

This clonotype was recorded only once. Since the CDR3 does not end with the conserved phenylalanine or tryptophan, this likely comes from a read error. The chain has TRBV7-9 and TRBJ2-3; 8 bases are shared with TRBD1. From germline, CDR1 is SEHNR and CDR2 FQNEAQ (reference sequence). The CDR3 has 16 residues. The CDR3 spells CASSLIGGTGTGTQYL. In DNA form, the CDR3 reads TGTGCCAGCAGCTTAATCGGAGGGACAGGCACAGGTACGCAGTATCTT.

At least ten counts were recorded for this clonotype. The chain recombines TRBV12-5 with TRBJ1-2; a weak D match, TRBD1 (6 bases). CDR3 size: 15 residues. V was clipped by 5 bases and J by 2 bases, with 15 bases between them. Germline CDR1 reads LGHNT; CDR2 reads FRNRAP. This chain's CDR3 is CASGAGRDKNYGYTF. The DNA for the CDR3 is TGTGCTAGTGGTGCCGGGAGGGACAAGAACTATGGCTACACCTTC.

This clonotype appeared a few times. The chain carries TRBV11-3 and TRBJ2-2, with no clear D. This CDR3 is built from 15 residues. The germline CDR1 and CDR2 sequences are SGHNT and YENEEA. Trimming took 6 bases from V and 5 from J, leaving 16 bases between them. The CDR3 DNA is TGTGCCAGCAGTCCAGGCGGAAGTCTTACCGGGGAGCTGTTTTTT. Protein product: CASSPGGSLTGELFF.

This clonotype came up many times. The chain has TRBV27 and TRBJ2-3; 11 nucleotides agree with TRBD2. With 2 bases clipped from V and 3 bases from J, the junction kept 10 bases outside the gene matches. Germline lookup yields CDR1 MNHEY and CDR2 SMNVEV (reference sequence). There are 18 residues in the CDR3. CDR3 in DNA: TGTGCCAGCAGTTTAATAATAGCGGGAGGGCCGAGTACAGATACGCAGTATTTT. Translation gives CASSLIIAGGPSTDTQYF.

V is TRBV7-2 and J is TRBJ1-5; D ambiguous. Germline V gene sequence: CDR1 SGHTA, CDR2 FQGNSA. The CDR3 sequence is 15 residues long. V lost 5 bases and J lost 0, with 11 bases in between. CDR3 amino acids: CASSAYLGSNQPQHF. In DNA form, the CDR3 reads TGTGCCAGCAGCGCTTATCTCGGTAGCAATCAGCCCCAGCATTTT.

This clonotype was seen ten or more times. The gene calls are TRBV5-6 and TRBJ1-1, with 7 bases matching TRBD1. The CDR3 is 15 residues long. V dropped 4 bases and J dropped 0; count of bases not matched to a gene: 6. The germline CDR1 and CDR2 sequences are SGHDT and YYEEEE. Written as DNA, the CDR3 is TGTGCCAGCAGCCCGGAGGACAGGTTGAACACTGAAGCTTTCTTT. Protein product: CASSPEDRLNTEAFF. The whole variable domain, filled in from reference TRBV5-6 and TRBJ1-1, reads DAGVTQSPTHLIKTRGQQVTLRCSPKSGHDTVSWYQQALGQGPQFIFQYYEEEERQRGNFPDRFSGHQFPNYSSELNVNALLLGDSALYLCASSPEDRLNTEAFFGQGTRLTVV.

A few counts support this clonotype. The J gene is TRBJ2-1, the V gene TRBV30; TRBD2 matches at 10 bases. The CDR3 sequence is 14 residues long. The V and J ends lost 2 bases and 8 bases, in that order; junction bases with no gene match: 6. Germline values: CDR1 GTSNPN, CDR2 SVGIG (reference sequence). DNA of the CDR3: TGTGCCTGGAGTAGGAAGCGGGGGGGGGATGAGCAGTTCTTC. Protein sequence: CAWSRKRGGDEQFF. The full variable domain, in which reference TRBV30 and TRBJ2-1 provide the parts outside the CDR3, is SQTIHQWPATLVQPVGSPLSLECTVEGTSNPNLYWYRQAAGRGLQLLFYSVGIGQISSEVPQNLSASRPQDRQFILSSKKLLLSDSGFYLCAWSRKRGGDEQFFGPGTRLTVL.

This clonotype has a count of ten or more. V gene TRBV4-3 combines with J gene TRBJ2-7; D is uncertain. In germline, CDR1 is LGHNA, CDR2 YSLEER. The CDR3 is 15 amino acids. The V gene lost 1 base and the J gene lost 0 bases, with 10 bases spanning the gap. The CDR3 bases are TGCGCCAGCAGCCAAGCGGCCCGAAGCTCCTACGAGCAGTACTTC. This translates into CASSQAARSSYEQYF.

This clonotype was seen at least ten times. The chain uses TRBV20-1 and TRBJ2-7; tentative D call: TRBD2 (7 bases). V was shortened by 8 bases and J by 0 bases, with 14 bases between the two germline ends. The CDR3 runs to 13 residues. Per germline, CDR1 DFQATT and CDR2 SNEGSKA (reference sequence). CDR3 DNA: TGCAGTAAGCTAGCGGACAGCTCCTACGAGCAGTACTTC. Its protein product is CSKLADSSYEQYF.

This clonotype was found many times. V is TRBV7-8 and J is TRBJ2-6; D is possibly TRBD2 (5 bases). Trimming left V 4 bases short and J 3 bases short, with 10 bases between. Germline V gene sequence: CDR1 SGHVS, CDR2 FQNEAQ. CDR3 size: 15 residues. The CDR3 DNA sequence: TGTGCCAGCAGCTCAGCCGGGGTTGGGGCCAACGTCCTGACTTTC. Translating gives CASSSAGVGANVLTF.

This clonotype showed up many times. CDR3 region: CASSMDGRSISGNTIYF. CDR3 DNA sequence: TGTGCCAGCAGCATGGACGGACGCTCAATTTCTGGAAACACCATATATTTT. The V gene is TRBV5-8, the J gene TRBJ1-3; D unclear. The CDR3 totals 17 residues. Trimming removed 4 bases from V and 1 base from J, with 18 bases in between. Germline CDR1 is SGHTS and CDR2 is YDEGEE.